Following are 16 T cell receptor beta chains from one sample sequenced in a study of cytomegalovirus exposure and HLA in healthy donors. The protocol was immunoSEQ multiplex PCR, while the TCRdb copy is restricted to in-frame clones and leaves out a portion. The data show about 84,000 clones, approximately 91% seen once. Sequencing was done on a sample of PBMCs. All receptors derive from a man in his thirties or forties in good health and CMV-seronegative.

This clone has only a few counts. The DNA for the CDR3 is TGCGCCAGCAGTGAGTCCGGGATTAAGACCCAGTACTTC. Translated, it gives CASSESGIKTQYF. The chain uses TRBV10-1 and TRBJ2-5, with D maybe TRBD2 (5 bases). This CDR3 region has 13 residues. V lost 0 bases and J 6 bases, leaving 8 bases between the germline ends. Germline V lookup: CDR1 WNHNN, CDR2 SYGVQD (reference sequence).

The gene calls are TRBV5-3 and TRBJ2-1, with TRBD2 matching over 13 bases. TRBV5-3 is an open reading frame, and its role is uncertain. This CDR3 comprises 15 residues. The ends lost 6 bases at V and 4 bases at J; junction bases unmatched: 4. The CDR3 spells CARIVGLAGYNEQFF. CDR3 in DNA: TGTGCCAGAATAGTGGGACTAGCGGGATACAATGAGCAGTTCTTC.

Details on this clone: Compared with germline, one end of the junction differs, possibly owing to a read error. The chain recombines TRBV5-4 with TRBJ2-7; TRBD1 agrees at 9 bases. This CDR3 region has 16 residues. Per germline, CDR1 SGHNT and CDR2 YYREEE (reference sequence). CDR3 bases: TGTGCCAGCAGCTTGGATGGTACTGACAGGGGGAAGATTACGAACTTC. Protein: CASSLDGTDRGKITNF.

V usage is TRBV11-2 and J usage is TRBJ1-2; TRBD1 might be the D (6 bases). Trimming took 1 base from V and 2 from J, leaving 11 bases between them. CDR1 is SGHAT, CDR2 FQNNGV, per germline. The CDR3 has 15 residues. CDR3 nucleotides: TGTGCCAGCAGCTTAGGTCGGACAGCCAACTATGGCTACACCTTC. Residues: CASSLGRTANYGYTF.

This clone was detected only once. This chain links TRBV9 with TRBJ1-1, with D possibly TRBD1 on 5 matching bases. Germline V gives CDR1 SGDLS, CDR2 YYNGEE. The CDR3 length is 15 residues. V lost 0 bases and J 5 bases, leaving 14 bases between the germline ends. The CDR3 protein is CASSVDEGRGTEAFF. The CDR3 region has the DNA TGTGCCAGCAGCGTAGATGAGGGGCGGGGAACTGAAGCTTTCTTT.

This clone came up a few times. The chain carries TRBV6-1 and TRBJ2-7; D is undetermined. Germline V lookup: CDR1 MNHNS, CDR2 SASEGT. The germline V and J ends were trimmed by 3 bases and 0 bases, with 3 bases remaining between them. The CDR3 sequence is 12 residues long. The CDR3 loop is CASSDSSYEQYF. The CDR3 DNA reads TGTGCCAGCAGTGACAGCTCCTACGAGCAGTACTTC.

The chain employs TRBV9 and TRBJ1-4; perhaps TRBD1 as D (5 bases). The CDR3 spans 15 residues. Trimming removed 3 bases at V and 8 bases at J, with 17 bases between. Germline assignment: CDR1 SGDLS and CDR2 YYNGEE. CDR3 region: CASSEGLLEGEKLFF. CDR3 nucleotide sequence: TGTGCCAGCAGCGAGGGGCTCCTTGAAGGGGAAAAACTGTTTTTT. Looking up the rest from reference TRBV9 and TRBJ1-4 gives the full variable domain: DSGVTQTPKHLITATGQRVTLRCSPRSGDLSVYWYQQSLDQGLQFLIQYYNGEERAKGNILERFSAQQFPDLHSELNLSSLELGDSALYFCASSEGLLEGEKLFFGSGTQLSVL.

In nucleotides, the CDR3 is TGCAGTGCTACAGGGATAGAGACCCAGTACTTC. This gives the protein CSATGIETQYF. This sequence joins TRBV20-1 and TRBJ2-5; possible D gene TRBD1, 5 bases. The ends were cut back, 4 bases at V and 4 bases at J, with 7 bases in the middle. The CDR3 consists of 11 residues. The germline V gene has CDR1 DFQATT and CDR2 SNEGSKA (reference sequence).

V gene TRBV5-1 combines with J gene TRBJ1-2; D not resolved. The V end was cut by 0 bases, the J end by 4 bases, with 7 bases between. CDR3 length: 13 residues. Per the germline V gene, CDR1 is SGHRS and CDR2 is YFSETQ. The CDR3, as DNA: TGCGCCAGCAGCTTGGACATCACCTATGGCTACACCTTC. Protein: CASSLDITYGYTF.

The rearrangement joins TRBV2 to TRBJ2-5; 14 nucleotides match TRBD2. The trim removed 7 bases at V and 5 bases at J, leaving 15 bases unmatched. Germline CDR1 and CDR2: SNHLY and FYNNEI. This CDR3 is built from 18 residues. The CDR3: CASTPGTSGRGKGETQYF. Here the CDR3 DNA reads TGTGCCAGCACCCCCGGGACTAGCGGGAGAGGGAAGGGCGAGACCCAGTACTTC.

This clone was observed a few times. The rearrangement uses TRBV12-5 and TRBJ2-5; 7 positions match TRBD2. The CDR3 has 15 residues. Germline CDR1 and CDR2: LGHNT and FRNRAP. The ends lost 2 bases at V and 3 bases at J; junction bases unmatched: 6. CDR3 nucleotide sequence: TGTGCTAGTGGTTTGCCCGGACTAGATGAAGAGACCCAGTACTTC. Its translation: CASGLPGLDEETQYF.

The chain recombines TRBV4-2 with TRBJ2-3, with D possibly matching TRBD1 (5 bases). The V gene's germline CDR1 is LGHNA and CDR2 YNFKEQ. Trimming took 1 base from V and 1 from J, leaving 9 bases between them. The CDR3 loop spans 15 amino acids. Written as DNA, the CDR3 is TGTGCCAGCAGCCAAGGGGGCTTAGGCACAGATACGCAGTATTTT. As protein: CASSQGGLGTDTQYF.

The chain has TRBV5-1 and TRBJ2-1; D may be TRBD1 (5 bases). The CDR3 has 14 amino acids. Trimming left V 0 bases short and J 8 bases short, with 12 bases between. Germline V CDR1 and CDR2: SGHRS, YFSETQ. CDR3 coding DNA: TGCGCCAGCAGCTTGGAACCCAGGGCCGATGAGCAGTTCTTC. Its protein is CASSLEPRADEQFF.

V is TRBV6-1 and J is TRBJ2-2, with D hard to call. V dropped 7 bases and J dropped 6 bases, with 15 bases sitting between them. Germline CDR1 reads MNHNS; CDR2 reads SASEGT. The CDR3 is 14 residues long. CDR3 amino acids: CASTENLEAGELFF. DNA for the CDR3: TGTGCCAGCACCGAAAACCTCGAGGCCGGGGAGCTGTTTTTT.

This chain connects TRBV7-8 to TRBJ1-1; no firm D call. Deletions cut 7 bases from V and 1 base from J, with 16 bases between. This CDR3 has 15 amino acids. Per the germline V gene, CDR1 is SGHVS and CDR2 is FQNEAQ. The CDR3 coding sequence is TGTGCCAGCAACCTCGGCGGGCCGACGAACACTGAAGCTTTCTTT. Translation gives CASNLGGPTNTEAFF.

The chain combines TRBV7-2 with TRBJ1-1; 7 bases align to TRBD1. The CDR3 is 16 residues long. Trimming took 5 bases from V and 6 from J; bases not matched to a gene: 15. Germline CDR1 reads SGHTA; CDR2 reads FQGNSA. CDR3 protein: CASSAQTGIANAEAFF. CDR3 sequence (DNA): TGTGCCAGCAGCGCCCAGACAGGGATTGCAAACGCTGAAGCTTTCTTT.